These T cell receptor beta chains were read from a single sample in a study of spatial heterogeneity in lung cancer. MiXCR, applied by TCRdb to the 5' RACE reads, yields one record per CDR3 protein. The sample contains approximately 100,000 distinct CDR3 sequences, roughly 21% of which appear only once. The sequencing here drew on PBMCs, taken at follow-up. These receptors came from a male donor with early-stage non-small cell lung cancer. Both conserved end residues are part of each CDR3. The order of the fields is CDR3 length, V gene, D gene, J gene, clone size, CDR3 protein, CDR3 DNA. D genes are given only for firm matches. Rows may omit the clone size; those that give it use once, few, many or a size class.

cdr3_length: 14
v_call: TRBV5-1
d_call: -
j_call: TRBJ1-6
clone_size: -
cdr3_aa: CASRNQGDNSPLHF
cdr3_nt: TGCGCCAGCAGGAACCAGGGAGATAATTCACCCCTCCACTTT

cdr3_length: 15
v_call: TRBV27
d_call: TRBD2
j_call: TRBJ2-1
clone_size: -
cdr3_aa: CASSLLAGERNEQFF
cdr3_nt: TGTGCCAGCAGTTTACTAGCGGGAGAGCGAAATGAGCAGTTCTTC

cdr3_length: 15
v_call: TRBV6-6
d_call: TRBD1
j_call: TRBJ1-5
clone_size: -
cdr3_aa: CASSRTGGDHQPQHF
cdr3_nt: TGTGCCAGCAGTCGCACAGGGGGCGATCATCAGCCCCAGCATTTT

cdr3_length: 16
v_call: TRBV7-2
d_call: TRBD1
j_call: TRBJ2-6
clone_size: few
cdr3_aa: CASSLATGSGANVLTF
cdr3_nt: TGTGCCAGCAGCTTAGCGACAGGGTCTGGGGCCAACGTCCTGACTTTC

cdr3_length: 14
v_call: TRBV12-3/TRBV12-4
d_call: -
j_call: TRBJ1-1
clone_size: -
cdr3_aa: CASSFGDSRTEAFF
cdr3_nt: TGTGCCAGCAGTTTTGGGGACTCTCGAACTGAAGCTTTCTTT

cdr3_length: 14
v_call: TRBV20-1
d_call: -
j_call: TRBJ2-1
clone_size: -
cdr3_aa: CSAHGLDLYNEQFF
cdr3_nt: TGCAGTGCCCACGGACTGGACCTCTACAATGAGCAGTTCTTC

cdr3_length: 10
v_call: TRBV25-1
d_call: -
j_call: TRBJ2-1
clone_size: few
cdr3_aa: CAVGDNEQFF
cdr3_nt: TGTGCCGTCGGGGACAATGAGCAGTTCTTC

cdr3_length: 14
v_call: TRBV6-2/TRBV6-3
d_call: -
j_call: TRBJ2-1
clone_size: -
cdr3_aa: CATGKGGAFNEQFF
cdr3_nt: TGTGCCACGGGGAAAGGGGGGGCCTTCAATGAGCAGTTCTTC

cdr3_length: 15
v_call: TRBV10-3
d_call: TRBD1
j_call: TRBJ1-1
clone_size: -
cdr3_aa: CAISESKGARTEAFF
cdr3_nt: TGTGCCATCAGTGAGTCGAAGGGGGCGAGGACTGAAGCTTTCTTT

cdr3_length: 14
v_call: TRBV27
d_call: TRBD1
j_call: TRBJ1-6
clone_size: few
cdr3_aa: CASSKDRENSPLHF
cdr3_nt: TGTGCCAGCAGCAAGGACAGGGAGAATTCACCCCTCCACTTT

cdr3_length: 14
v_call: TRBV27
d_call: -
j_call: TRBJ1-1
clone_size: few
cdr3_aa: CASSFSGWNTEAFF
cdr3_nt: TGTGCCAGCAGTTTTTCTGGTTGGAACACTGAAGCTTTCTTT

cdr3_length: 14
v_call: TRBV7-2
d_call: TRBD1
j_call: TRBJ2-5
clone_size: -
cdr3_aa: CASSWGQAQETQYF
cdr3_nt: TGTGCCAGCAGCTGGGGACAGGCCCAAGAGACCCAGTACTTC

cdr3_length: 13
v_call: TRBV6-5
d_call: -
j_call: TRBJ1-5
clone_size: few
cdr3_aa: CASGMGSNQPQHF
cdr3_nt: TGTGCCAGCGGAATGGGTAGCAATCAGCCCCAGCATTTT